This T cell receptor (beta chain) was retrieved from a study of identical twins. The table lists this clonotype with many counts. Its antigen is unknown. The study, taken as a whole, reports: Insertions were fewer in abundant cord blood beta clonotypes, whereas memory repertoires showed none of this pattern.

Each CDR3 protein gets one entry after TCRdb re-called the 5' RACE reads with MiXCR. Of 220,000 or so distinct CDR3 sequences in the sample, around 7% were seen once. Germline V gene data show CDR1 as LNHNV and CDR2 as YYDKDF (reference sequence). This CDR3 is built from 18 residues. V was trimmed by 1 base and J by 1 base, leaving 17 bases between them. These records were also assigned to another study, of yellow fever vaccine responses in identical twins. That report adds: It has been reported that, in twins, the vaccine T cell response seemed partly convergent and partly personalized.

Sequencing was done on a sample of memory (CD45RO+) T cells sorted from blood. This chain links TRBV15 with TRBJ2-1; D possibly corresponds to TRBD2 (6 bases). This receptor was taken from a woman under 30 in good health. The CDR3 nucleotides are TGTGCCACCAGCAGAGTTCTGTCCCGGGACTCTTCCTACAATGAGCAGTTCTTC. It encodes CATSRVLSRDSSYNEQFF.